This T cell receptor beta chain was observed in a study of cytomegalovirus exposure and HLA in healthy donors. Whole-study findings and limits: Later analysis revealed greater clonal expansion in HLA-associated TCR beta chains than in equally common others.

The germline CDR1 and CDR2 sequences are SGHVS and FQNEAQ. The J segment lost 3 bases and the V segment lost 1 base, leaving 4 bases of the junction unmatched. CDR3 length: 15 amino acids. PCR primers comprised 60 Vbeta and 13 Jbeta primers. Generated by immunoSEQ multiplex PCR, the TCRdb table keeps only in-frame clones and is missing some. The table includes more than 55,000 clones, 65% to 90% detected once. For this clone: Its antigen is still unknown.

The receptor comes from a human donor in good health. V gene TRBV7-8 combines with J gene TRBJ2-7; 9 nucleotides line up with TRBD1. The sequencing input was PBMCs. CDR3 in amino acids: CASSLDRDRVYEQYF. The CDR3 nucleotides are TGTGCCAGCAGCTTAGACCGGGACAGGGTCTACGAGCAGTACTTC.